This T cell receptor (beta chain) was documented in a study of T cell responses to AZD1222 COVID-19 vaccine. Study results and limitations: Vaccine-related CD4 TCRs covered spike, predominating at 160-218 and 743-854.

Clones were read by immunoSEQ multiplex PCR, and TCRdb kept only the in-frame ones, dropping some. This table holds about 130,000 clones, 75% to 90% found once. The CDR3 length is 16 residues. Per germline, CDR1 MNHEY and CDR2 SVGAGI. With V trimmed by 2 bases and J by 4 bases, 7 bases remained unmatched. This clone was seen only a few times. Its antigen is unidentified. The specimen comprised peripheral blood, sampled 28 days after the second AZD1222 dose. The source is an adult who received the AZD1222 COVID-19 vaccine. The chain couples TRBV6-5 to TRBJ2-2, with 7 bases aligning to TRBD2. CDR3 amino acids: CASSYPGRGSTGELFF. In DNA form, the CDR3 reads TGTGCCAGCAGTTACCCCGGGCGGGGGAGCACCGGGGAGCTGTTTTTT.